This T cell receptor (beta chain) was identified in a study of blood T cell repertoires in COVID-19. At the level of the study: Samples representing acute and convalescent COVID-19 were sourced from the United States, Italy and Spain. From T cells, B-cell-depleted T cells, or PBMCs came the material, which was cDNA or gDNA.

In the original processing: Estimation of nucleated cell counts relied on the amplification of reference gene primers. This table comes from immunoSEQ multiplex PCR, and its TCRdb copy is limited to in-frame clones, with some not included. Clone size and V and J calls were adopted from that table, with D and trimming inferred from the DNA. The table lists some 150,000 clones, around 85% of them singletons. V gave up 0 bases and J gave up 12 bases, with 6 bases separating them. Germline CDR1 and CDR2: MNHEY and SVGAGI. CDR3 length: 11 residues. This receptor was identified in a woman aged 40 to 49 with active or convalescent COVID-19. The chain uses TRBV6-5 and TRBJ2-1; D is undetermined. Sequenced input: peripheral blood. The CDR3 sequence: CASSYSARQFF. The CDR3, as DNA: TGTGCCAGCAGTTACTCGGCCCGGCAGTTCTTC.